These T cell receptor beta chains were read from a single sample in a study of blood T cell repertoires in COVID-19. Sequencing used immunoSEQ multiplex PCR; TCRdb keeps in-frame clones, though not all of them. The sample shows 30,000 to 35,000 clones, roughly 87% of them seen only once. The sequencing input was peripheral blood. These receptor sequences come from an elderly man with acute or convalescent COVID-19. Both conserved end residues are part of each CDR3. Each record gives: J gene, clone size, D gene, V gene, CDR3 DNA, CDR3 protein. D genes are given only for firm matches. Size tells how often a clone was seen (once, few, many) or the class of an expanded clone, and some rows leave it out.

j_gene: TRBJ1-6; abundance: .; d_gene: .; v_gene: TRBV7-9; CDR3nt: TGTGCCAGCAGCCTCGGCAGGGATAATTCACCCCTCCACTTT; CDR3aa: CASSLGRDNSPLHF
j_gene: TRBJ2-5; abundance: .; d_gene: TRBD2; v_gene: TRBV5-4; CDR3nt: TGTGCCAGCAGCCTACGACTGAGCGGGATCGAGACCCAGTACTTC; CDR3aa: CASSLRLSGIETQYF
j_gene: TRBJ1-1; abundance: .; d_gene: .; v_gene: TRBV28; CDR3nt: TGTGCCAGCAGTTACAGTGTGAACACTGAAGCTTTCTTT; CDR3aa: CASSYSVNTEAFF
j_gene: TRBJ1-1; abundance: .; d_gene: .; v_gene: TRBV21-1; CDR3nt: TGTGCCAGCAGCCGACAGGGGGGGGTGAACACTGAAGCTTTCTTT; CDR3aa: CASSRQGGVNTEAFF
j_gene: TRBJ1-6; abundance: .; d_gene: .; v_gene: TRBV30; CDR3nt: TGTGCCTGGAGTGGAGGGCTGGAATCACCCCTCCACTTT; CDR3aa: CAWSGGLESPLHF
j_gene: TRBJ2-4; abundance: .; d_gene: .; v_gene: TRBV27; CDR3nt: TGTGCCAGCGTCCCCAGATCCAAAAACATTCAGTACTTC; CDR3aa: CASVPRSKNIQYF
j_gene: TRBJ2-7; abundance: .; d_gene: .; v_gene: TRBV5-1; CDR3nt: TGCGCCAGCAGCTCTTTAGGAGGGGTCGTCCACGAGCAGTACTTC; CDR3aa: CASSSLGGVVHEQYF
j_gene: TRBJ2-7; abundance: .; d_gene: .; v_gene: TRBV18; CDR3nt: TGTGCCAGCTCACCAGGCCGGGAGCAGGTTTACGAGCAGTACTTC; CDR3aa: CASSPGREQVYEQYF
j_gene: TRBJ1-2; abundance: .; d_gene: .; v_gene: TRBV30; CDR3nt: TGTGCCTGGACGGGGGGCGGTGGCTACACCTTC; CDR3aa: CAWTGGGGYTF
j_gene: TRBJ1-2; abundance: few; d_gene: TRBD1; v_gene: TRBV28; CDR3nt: TGTGCCAGCGGAAGGACAGGGCGAGGTGGCTACACCTTC; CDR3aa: CASGRTGRGGYTF
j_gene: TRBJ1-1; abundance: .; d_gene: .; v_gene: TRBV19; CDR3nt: TGTGCCAGTAGTATTCGGGAGAACACTGAAGCTTTCTTT; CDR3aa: CASSIRENTEAFF
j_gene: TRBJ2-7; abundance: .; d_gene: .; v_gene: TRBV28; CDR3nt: TGTGCCAGCAGTACTTACAGGGACGAGCAGTACTTC; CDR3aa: CASSTYRDEQYF
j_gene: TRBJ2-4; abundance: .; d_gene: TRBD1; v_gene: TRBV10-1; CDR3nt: TGCGCCAGCAGTGAGTCGGGGCAGGGGGTAAGGAAAGGGGCCAAAAACATTCAGTACTTC; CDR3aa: CASSESGQGVRKGAKNIQYF
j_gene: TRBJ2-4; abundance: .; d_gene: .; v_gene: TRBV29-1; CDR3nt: TGCAGCGCTGGCCCTCGGACAGCAGAAAACATTCAGTACTTC; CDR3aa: CSAGPRTAENIQYF
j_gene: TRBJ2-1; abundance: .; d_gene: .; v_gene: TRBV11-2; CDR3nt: TGTGCCAGCAGCTTAGAAACGGGAGCCGAGCAGTTCTTC; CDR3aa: CASSLETGAEQFF
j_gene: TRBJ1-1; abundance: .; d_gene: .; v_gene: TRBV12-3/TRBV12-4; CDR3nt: TGTGCCAGCAGTTTAGTGGAAAGGGCGGGAGCTTTCTTT; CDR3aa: CASSLVERAGAFF
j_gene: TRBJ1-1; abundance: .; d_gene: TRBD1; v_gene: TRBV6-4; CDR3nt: TGTGCCAGCAGTGACACGGACAGGGGGACTGAAGCTTTCTTT; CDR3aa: CASSDTDRGTEAFF
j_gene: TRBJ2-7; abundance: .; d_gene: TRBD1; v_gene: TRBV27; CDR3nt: TGTGCCAGCAGTTCCGGGACAGGGAGCCGGGTTTGGTACTTC; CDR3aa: CASSSGTGSRVWYF
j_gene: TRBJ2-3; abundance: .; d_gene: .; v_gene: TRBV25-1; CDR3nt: TGTGCCAGCAGTGAATACCCAGACAAATCCACAGATACGCAGTATTTT; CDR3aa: CASSEYPDKSTDTQYF
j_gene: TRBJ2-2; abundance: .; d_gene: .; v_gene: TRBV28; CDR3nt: TGTGCCACTATCGAACAGAGCACCGGGGAGCTGTTTTTT; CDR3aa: CATIEQSTGELFF
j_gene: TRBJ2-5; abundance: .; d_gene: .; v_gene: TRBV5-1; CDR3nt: TGCGCCAGCAGCTTGGTAGCGGAGACCCAGTACTTC; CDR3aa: CASSLVAETQYF
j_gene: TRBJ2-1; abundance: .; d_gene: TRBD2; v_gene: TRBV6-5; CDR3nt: TGTGCCAGCAGTTCCGAGAGCGGGACTGTCGATGAGCAGTTCTTC; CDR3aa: CASSSESGTVDEQFF
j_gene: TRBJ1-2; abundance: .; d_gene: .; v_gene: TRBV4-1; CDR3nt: TGCGCCAGCAGCCAAGGCGATTATGTGGACTATGGCTACACCTTC; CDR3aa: CASSQGDYVDYGYTF
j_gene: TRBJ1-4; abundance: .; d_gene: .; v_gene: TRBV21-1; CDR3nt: TGTGCCAGCAGCAAAGCGCTAAGGAGGCAGGGGGGTGAAAAACTGTTTTTT; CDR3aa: CASSKALRRQGGEKLFF
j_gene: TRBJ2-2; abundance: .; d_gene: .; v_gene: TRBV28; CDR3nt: TGTGCCAGCAGTCCGGGACAAGGGCTTACCGGGGAGCTGTTTTTT; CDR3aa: CASSPGQGLTGELFF
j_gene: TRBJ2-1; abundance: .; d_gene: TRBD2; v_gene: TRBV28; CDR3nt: TGTGCCAGCAGTTTCGAAGGGAGGGCCTATTTGAGACAGTTCTTC; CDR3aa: CASSFEGRAYLRQFF
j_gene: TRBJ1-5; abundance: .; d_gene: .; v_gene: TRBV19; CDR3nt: TGTGCCAGTACCACCGGGACAACGGAGGATCAGCCCCAGCATTTT; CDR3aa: CASTTGTTEDQPQHF
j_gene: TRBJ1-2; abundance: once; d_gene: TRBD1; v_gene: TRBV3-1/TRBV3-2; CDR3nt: TGTGCCAGCAGCCAAGCGGGGGAGACAGGGGGCGCCTATGGCTACACCTTC; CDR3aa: CASSQAGETGGAYGYTF
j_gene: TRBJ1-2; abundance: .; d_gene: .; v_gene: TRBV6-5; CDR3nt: TGTGCCAGCAGGCTCACCTCAGGTCGGCGCTACACCTTC; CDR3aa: CASRLTSGRRYTF
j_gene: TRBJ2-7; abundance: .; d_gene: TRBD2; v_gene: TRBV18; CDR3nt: TGTGCCAGCTCACCCGATTTAGCGGGAGGGCCGGGTGAGCAGTACTTC; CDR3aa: CASSPDLAGGPGEQYF
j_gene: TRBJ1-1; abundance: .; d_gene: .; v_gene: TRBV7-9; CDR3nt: TGTGCCAGCAGCTTAGTCCCAGGGGCGGTGGACACTGAAGCTTTCTTT; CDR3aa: CASSLVPGAVDTEAFF
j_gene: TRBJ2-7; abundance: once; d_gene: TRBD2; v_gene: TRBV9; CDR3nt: TGTGCCAGCAGCCCACGACTAGCGGGAACCTACGAGCAGTACTTC; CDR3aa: CASSPRLAGTYEQYF
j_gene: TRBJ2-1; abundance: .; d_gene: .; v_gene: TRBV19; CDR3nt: TGTGCCAGTAGTGAGGGCTTAAAGGGGAGGGGGGAGTTCTTC; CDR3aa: CASSEGLKGRGEFF
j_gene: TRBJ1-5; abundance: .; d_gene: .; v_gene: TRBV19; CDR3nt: TGTGCCAGTGACCCAGGGTTTTCGAATCAGCCCCAGCATTTT; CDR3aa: CASDPGFSNQPQHF
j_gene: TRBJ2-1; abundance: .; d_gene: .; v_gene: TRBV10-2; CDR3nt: TGCGCCAGCAGTGAGTTCGGGGTCTACAATGAGCAGTTCTTC; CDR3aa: CASSEFGVYNEQFF
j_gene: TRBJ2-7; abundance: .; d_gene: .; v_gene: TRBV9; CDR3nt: TGTGCCAGCAGCGTAGGAGGGCGGAACTACGAGCAGTACTTC; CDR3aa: CASSVGGRNYEQYF
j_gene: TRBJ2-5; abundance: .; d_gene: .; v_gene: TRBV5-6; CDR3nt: TGTGCCACAAGTTCGGGGTTTGAAGAGACCCAGTACTTC; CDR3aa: CATSSGFEETQYF
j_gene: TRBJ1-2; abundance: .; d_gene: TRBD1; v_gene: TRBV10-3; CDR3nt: TGTGCCATCAGTGAGTCGATGGGACAGGGGACGGACTATGGCTACACCTTC; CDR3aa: CAISESMGQGTDYGYTF
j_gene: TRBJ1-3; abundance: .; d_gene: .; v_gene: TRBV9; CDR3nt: TGTGCCAGCAGCGTAGATGAGGGTGAGGCTGGAAACACCATATATTTT; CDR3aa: CASSVDEGEAGNTIYF
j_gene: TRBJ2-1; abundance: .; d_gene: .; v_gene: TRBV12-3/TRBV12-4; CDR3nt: TGTGCCAGCAGTTTAGGACTAGGAAGTGAGCAGTTCTTC; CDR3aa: CASSLGLGSEQFF
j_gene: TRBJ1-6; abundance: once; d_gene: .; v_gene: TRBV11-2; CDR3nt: TGTGCCAGCAGCTTAGTAGCCGGACAGCTAAATTCACCCCTCCACTTT; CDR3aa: CASSLVAGQLNSPLHF
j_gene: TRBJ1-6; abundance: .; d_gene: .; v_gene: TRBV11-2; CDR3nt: TGTGCCAGCAGCTTACATGTGCGTCAGGCCAACTATAATTCACCCCTCCACTTT; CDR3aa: CASSLHVRQANYNSPLHF
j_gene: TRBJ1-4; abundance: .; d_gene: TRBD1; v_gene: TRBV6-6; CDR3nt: TGTGCCAGCAGTCACGCGGACAGGGGAGGCGAAAAACTGTTTTTT; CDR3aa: CASSHADRGGEKLFF
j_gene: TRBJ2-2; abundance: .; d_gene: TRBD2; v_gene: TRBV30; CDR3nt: TGTGCCTGGAGTCAACCACAGCGGGACGTCGGGGAGCTGTTTTTT; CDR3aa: CAWSQPQRDVGELFF
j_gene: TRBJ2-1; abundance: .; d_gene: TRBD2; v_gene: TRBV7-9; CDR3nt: TGTGCCAGCAGCTTAGCGACACTAGCGGGAGGTTCAGCCTACAATGAGCAGTTCTTC; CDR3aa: CASSLATLAGGSAYNEQFF
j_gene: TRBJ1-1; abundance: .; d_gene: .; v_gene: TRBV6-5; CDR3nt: TGTGCCAGCAAAATACCTTCATCTAGCACTGAAGCTTTCTTT; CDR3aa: CASKIPSSSTEAFF
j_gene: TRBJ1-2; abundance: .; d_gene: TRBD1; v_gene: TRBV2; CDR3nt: TGTGCCAGCAGTGAAGGAGGGGGCGTAGATGGCTACACCTTC; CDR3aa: CASSEGGGVDGYTF
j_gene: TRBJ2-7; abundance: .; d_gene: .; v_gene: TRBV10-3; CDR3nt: TGTGCCATCAGTGGACAGGAGGCCGAGCAGTACTTC; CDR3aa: CAISGQEAEQYF
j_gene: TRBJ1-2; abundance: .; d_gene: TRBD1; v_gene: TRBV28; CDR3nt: TGTGCCAGCAGACCCCCGGGACAGGGTTACTATGGCTACACCTTC; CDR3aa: CASRPPGQGYYGYTF
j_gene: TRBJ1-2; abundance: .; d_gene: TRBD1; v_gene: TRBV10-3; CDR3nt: TGTGCCACCGGGACAGGACTCCTGCGGGAGGGTGGCTACACCTTC; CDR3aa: CATGTGLLREGGYTF
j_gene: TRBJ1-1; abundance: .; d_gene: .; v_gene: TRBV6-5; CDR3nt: TGTGCCAGCACCAACCCCGGGGAGAACACTGAAGCTTTCTTT; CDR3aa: CASTNPGENTEAFF
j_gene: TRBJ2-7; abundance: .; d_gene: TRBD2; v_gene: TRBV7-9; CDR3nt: TGTGCCAGCAGCTTGCTAGCGGGTGCTGTCTACGAGCAGTACTTC; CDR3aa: CASSLLAGAVYEQYF
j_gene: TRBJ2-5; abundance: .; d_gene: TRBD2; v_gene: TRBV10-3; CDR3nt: TGTGCCATCAGTGCGGTGCGGGAGGCCCAAGAGACCCAGTACTTC; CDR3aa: CAISAVREAQETQYF
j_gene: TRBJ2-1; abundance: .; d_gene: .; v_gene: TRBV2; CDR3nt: TGTGCCAGCAGTCTCGGGTACAATGAGCAGTTCTTC; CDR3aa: CASSLGYNEQFF
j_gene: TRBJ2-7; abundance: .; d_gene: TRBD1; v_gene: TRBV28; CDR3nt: TGTGCCAGCACGACGCACGGGACAGCTTCCTACGAGCAGTACTTC; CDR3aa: CASTTHGTASYEQYF
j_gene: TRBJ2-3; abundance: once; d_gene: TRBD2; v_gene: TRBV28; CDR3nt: TGTGCCAGCATCCCCCCCGCTGGGGCTAGCGGGAGCCCAGATACGCAGTATTTT; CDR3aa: CASIPPAGASGSPDTQYF
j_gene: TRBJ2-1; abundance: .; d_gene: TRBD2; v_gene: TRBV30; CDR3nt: TGTGCCTGGAGTGTACTAGCGGGAGATGAGCAGTTCTTC; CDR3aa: CAWSVLAGDEQFF
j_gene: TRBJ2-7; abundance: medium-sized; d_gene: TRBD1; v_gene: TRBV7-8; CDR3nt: TGTGCCAGCAGCTTTGGACAGGGTCGCGAGCAGTACTTC; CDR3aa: CASSFGQGREQYF
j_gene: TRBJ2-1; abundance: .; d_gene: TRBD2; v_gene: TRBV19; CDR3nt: TGTGCCAGTAGTACCCACCAAGCGGGAGGGGGCAATGAGCAGTTCTTC; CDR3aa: CASSTHQAGGGNEQFF